This paragraph reports one T cell receptor (beta chain). The sample is drawn from a study of cytomegalovirus exposure and HLA in healthy donors. This CDR3 region has 16 residues. The germline V gene encodes CDR1 GTSNPN and CDR2 SVGIG (reference sequence). The V segment lost 7 bases and the J segment 1 base; nucleotides outside the gene matches: 9. PCR amplification relied on 60 Vbeta primers (plus 13 Jbeta primers). Data came from immunoSEQ multiplex PCR; TCRdb stores just in-frame clones and leaves some out. The sample holds roughly 140,000 clones, about 80% seen once. Sample: PBMCs. The TCR originated in a woman in her forties or fifties in good health and CMV-seropositive. The rearrangement links TRBV30 to TRBJ2-6, with TRBD1 matching over 8 bases. CDR3 nucleotide sequence: TGTGCCTCAGAGACAGGGGTTAGGTCTGGGGCCAACGTCCTGACTTTC. Its protein product is CASETGVRSGANVLTF.